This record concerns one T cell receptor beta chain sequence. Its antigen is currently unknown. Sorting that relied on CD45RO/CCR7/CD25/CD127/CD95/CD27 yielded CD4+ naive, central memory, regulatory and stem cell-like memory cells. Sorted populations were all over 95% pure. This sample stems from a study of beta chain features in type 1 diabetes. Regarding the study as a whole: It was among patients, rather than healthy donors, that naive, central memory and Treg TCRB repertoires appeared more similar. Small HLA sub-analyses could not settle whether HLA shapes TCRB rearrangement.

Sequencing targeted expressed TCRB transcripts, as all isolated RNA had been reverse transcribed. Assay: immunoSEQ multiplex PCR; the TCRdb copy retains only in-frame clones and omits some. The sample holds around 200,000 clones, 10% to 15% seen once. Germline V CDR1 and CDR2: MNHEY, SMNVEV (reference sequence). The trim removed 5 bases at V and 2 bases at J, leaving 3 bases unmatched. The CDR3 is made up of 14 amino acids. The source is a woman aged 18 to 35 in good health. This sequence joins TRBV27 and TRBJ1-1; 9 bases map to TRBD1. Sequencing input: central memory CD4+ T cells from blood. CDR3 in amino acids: CASSRTGANTEAFF. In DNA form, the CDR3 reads TGTGCCAGCAGTAGGACAGGGGCCAACACTGAAGCTTTCTTT.